The clone carrying this T cell receptor (beta chain) was found a few times. The length of the CDR3 is 14 residues. Germline loops: CDR1 DFQATT, CDR2 SNEGSKA (reference sequence). The V end lost 6 bases, the J end lost 0 bases, and 14 bases lay between the germline ends. In TCRdb, the RT-PCR reads were re-called with MiXCR into one record per CDR3 protein. The sample lists more than 550,000 distinct CDR3 sequences; around 14% were seen once. This clonotype was sampled from a female donor in good health, serving as a healthy control. V is TRBV20-1 and J is TRBJ1-1; a possible D gene is TRBD1 (5 bases). Sequencing input: memory CD4+ T cells from blood. DNA of the CDR3: TGCAGTGCCAGAAAGGGGATCATGAACACTGAAGCTTTCTTT. It codes for CSARKGIMNTEAFF.